This TCR beta chain is drawn from a study of T cells in Graves' hyperthyroidism and ophthalmopathy (dated by TCRdb to about 2019). Regarding the complete study: Peripheral blood was collected at initial diagnosis, before any treatment. In about six Graves' hyperthyroidism patients, the study also compared T-cell repertoires from thyroid tissue with T-cell repertoires from blood. TCR V-J signatures able to tell the groups apart were searched for in a discovery cohort of 90 to 100 patients, of whom 40 to 45 had Graves' ophthalmopathy and about 60 had stable Graves' hyperthyroidism. TCR Vbeta CDR3 sequencing of 120 to 150 peripheral blood samples (approximately 44 ophthalmopathy, 75 hyperthyroidism and approximately 17 progressor patients) is reported in the paper. Whether ophthalmopathy could be predicted prospectively was tested in an independent validation cohort made up of 18 to 20 hyperthyroidism patients plus 17 patients who later progressed to ophthalmopathy. The 100 discovery patients were randomly split 7:3 into training and test sets. Following sampling, methimazole starting at 30 mg daily was given to hyperthyroidism patients, and high-dose intravenous methylprednisolone was given to ophthalmopathy patients.

Graves' hyperthyroidism was defined as stable when no progression to ophthalmopathy occurred over 18 months of follow-up. Hyperthyroidism patients were newly diagnosed, with disease duration under 2 months, and aged 18 to 65 years. Exclusion was applied to patients with uncontrolled infections, other autoimmune diseases, pregnancy or lactation. Diagnoses relied on clinical symptoms, serum thyroxine and TRAb, thyroid ultrasound and orbital computed tomography. Ficoll-Paque density gradient centrifugation was used to isolate PBMCs from about 10 ml of fresh peripheral blood. Trizol reagent was used to extract total RNA, and RNA quality was then checked on an Agilent 2100 Bioanalyzer. On this clonotype itself: Which antigen it targets is not known. Within one base of it there is no much larger clone, and no base qualities were kept.

The paper as a whole reports these results and caveats: Sample size was not statistically predetermined, and investigators were not blinded to group allocation. Ophthalmopathy was separated from stable hyperthyroidism by a 13 V-J signature model, with approximately 90% sensitivity and about 81% specificity obtained in cross-validation and 80%/75% obtained in testing. During validation, the model predicted progression to ophthalmopathy a median of approximately 7 months ahead of onset, with around 71% sensitivity and around 72% specificity. Most expanded thyroid clonotypes (frequency above 0.001) were also found in blood, which suggests that blood repertoires may mirror thyroid immune responses.

The TCR beta CDR3 regions were amplified from the RNA transcripts. A first-round RT-PCR of the TCR CDR3 used the HTBI primer set with the Qiagen OneStep RT-PCR kit. Libraries were constructed in a second round of multiplex PCR, after which size selection and purification were carried out. Paired-end sequencing of the libraries was performed with 100 bp reads on an Illumina HiSeq2000. For the original study's pipeline: SOAPnuke was used to process the raw data, removing reads that contained adapters or uncalled bases, had a mean Phred below 15, or lacked an exact match to the constant primer or identifier. High-quality paired reads were merged with COPE v1.2.5, and unique nucleotide sequences were defined as clonotypes. MiTCR v1.1 was used to align clonotypes to the IMGT TRBV, TRBD and TRBJ reference segments. Only V-J combinations with frequency above 0.0001, covering 99.2% of repertoires, were analysed. The TCS score was defined as the ratio of F50 (clonal expansion) to E x V (chaos), calculated using BLOSUM62-based TCRdist between CDR3 peptides within each V-J. Welch's t-statistics and random forest reduced roughly 500 V-J features to 13, which were used in a naive Bayes classifier (R e1071). The public reads were reanalyzed by TCRdb: fastp trimming at Q25, MiXCR alignment, in-frame beta chains only. Rows merge per CDR3 protein into single entries with the most common DNA and genes. The V and J calls here are based on TCRdb, not the publication. The sample table shows approximately 480,000 distinct CDR3 sequences, and less than 25% are seen once. 26% of the sample rests with the top ten.

Trimming costs V 4 bases and J 2 bases, and their ends lie 15 bases apart. The CDR3 holds 15 amino acids from the cysteine to the phenylalanine. This entry keeps only the CDR3 DNA: 45 bases, framed from base 1. The germline V gene encodes CDR1 MGHDK and CDR2 SYGVNS. Here the chain combines TRBV25-1 and TRBJ2-7, with TRBD1 tentatively as D gene (7 bases match). The TCR was taken from a man aged 18 to 29 with Graves' hyperthyroidism. The specimen sequenced was blood. The CDR3 sequence is CASSVAGQWTYEQYF. The DNA sequence reads TGTGCCAGCAGTGTTGCGGGACAGTGGACCTACGAGCAGTACTTC.